This TCR beta chain was sequenced for a study of cytomegalovirus exposure and HLA in healthy donors. Study-wide results and limits: By a later analysis, the bulk of CMV-associated TCR beta chains appeared HLA-restricted. Another analysis was done later, and it associated approximately 18,000 TCR beta sequences with HLA alleles at 0.05 false discovery rate.

The PCR employed 60 Vbeta primers together with 13 Jbeta primers. Produced via immunoSEQ multiplex PCR; TCRdb's table is partial and in-frame only. The repertoire holds around 150,000 clones, around 86% seen once, with roughly 2% in the top ten. Germline values: CDR1 MNHNY, CDR2 SVGAGI (reference sequence). CDR3 length: 14 residues. After removal of 4 bases from V and 3 bases from J, the junction contained 4 bases not matched to a gene. For this clone: Antigen: not known.

The sequencing sample was made of PBMCs. The chain employs TRBV6-6 and TRBJ2-3, with 7 nucleotides matching TRBD2. The receptor was isolated from a human donor in good health. The CDR3 nucleotides are TGTGCCAGCAGTTTGGGGGGGGAGACAGATACGCAGTATTTT. Its protein is CASSLGGETDTQYF.